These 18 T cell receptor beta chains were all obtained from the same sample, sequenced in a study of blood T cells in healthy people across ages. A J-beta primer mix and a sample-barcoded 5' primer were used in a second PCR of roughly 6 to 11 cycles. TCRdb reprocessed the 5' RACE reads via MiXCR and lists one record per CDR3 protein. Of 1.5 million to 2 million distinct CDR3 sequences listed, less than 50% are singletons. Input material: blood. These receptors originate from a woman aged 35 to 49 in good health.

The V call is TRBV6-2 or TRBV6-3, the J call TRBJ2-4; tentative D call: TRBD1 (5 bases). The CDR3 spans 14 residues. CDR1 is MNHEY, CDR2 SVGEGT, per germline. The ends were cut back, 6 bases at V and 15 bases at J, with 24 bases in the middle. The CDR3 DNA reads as TGTGCCAGCAGCCTTGACAGTTTTGGAGTCGGCATGTACTTC. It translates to CASSLDSFGVGMYF.

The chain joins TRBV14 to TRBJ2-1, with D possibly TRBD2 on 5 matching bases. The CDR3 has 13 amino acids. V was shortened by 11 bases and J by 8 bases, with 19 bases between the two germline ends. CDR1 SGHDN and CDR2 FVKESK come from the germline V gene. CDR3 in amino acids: CAAPTRGLDEQFF. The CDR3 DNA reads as TGTGCCGCGCCTACACGGGGTCTCGATGAGCAGTTCTTC.

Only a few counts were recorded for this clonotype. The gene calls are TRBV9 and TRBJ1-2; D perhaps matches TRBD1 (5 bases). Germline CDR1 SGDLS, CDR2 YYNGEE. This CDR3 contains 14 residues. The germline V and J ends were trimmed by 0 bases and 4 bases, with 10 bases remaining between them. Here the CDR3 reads CASSVGGRPYGYTF. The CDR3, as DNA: TGTGCCAGCAGCGTAGGGGGCAGGCCCTATGGCTACACCTTC. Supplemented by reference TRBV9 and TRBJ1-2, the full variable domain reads DSGVTQTPKHLITATGQRVTLRCSPRSGDLSVYWYQQSLDQGLQFLIQYYNGEERAKGNILERFSAQQFPDLHSELNLSSLELGDSALYFCASSVGGRPYGYTFGSGTRLTVV.

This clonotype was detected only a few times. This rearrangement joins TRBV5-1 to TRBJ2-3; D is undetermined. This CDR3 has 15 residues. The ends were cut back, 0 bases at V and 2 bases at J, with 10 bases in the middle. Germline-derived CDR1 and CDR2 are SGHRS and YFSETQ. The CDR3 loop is CASSLAVLYTDTQYF. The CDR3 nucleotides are TGCGCCAGCAGCTTGGCGGTCCTATACACAGATACGCAGTATTTT.

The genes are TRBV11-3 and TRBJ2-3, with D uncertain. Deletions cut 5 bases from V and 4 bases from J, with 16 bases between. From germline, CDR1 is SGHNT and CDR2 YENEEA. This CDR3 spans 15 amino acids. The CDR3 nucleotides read TGTGCCAGCAGCCCGCGTTGGGATTTAGCAGATACGCAGTATTTT. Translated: CASSPRWDLADTQYF.

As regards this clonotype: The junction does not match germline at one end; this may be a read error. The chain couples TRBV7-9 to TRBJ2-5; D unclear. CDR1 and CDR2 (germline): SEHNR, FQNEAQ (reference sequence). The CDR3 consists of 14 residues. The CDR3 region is CASSQDWLQETRYF. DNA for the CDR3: TGTGCCAGCAGTCAAGATTGGCTCCAAGAGACCCGGTACTTC.

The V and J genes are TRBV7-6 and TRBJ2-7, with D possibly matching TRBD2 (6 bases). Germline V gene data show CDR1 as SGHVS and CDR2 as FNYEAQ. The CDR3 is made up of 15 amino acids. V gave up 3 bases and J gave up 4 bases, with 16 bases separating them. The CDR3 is CASSFLGRGGYEQYF. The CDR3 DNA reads TGTGCCAGCAGCTTCTTGGGACGGGGAGGATACGAGCAGTACTTC.

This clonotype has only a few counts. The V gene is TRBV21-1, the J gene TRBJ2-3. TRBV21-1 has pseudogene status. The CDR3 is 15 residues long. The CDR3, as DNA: TGTGCCAGCAGCAAAGTTGAAGGGTCCACAGATACGCAGTATTTT. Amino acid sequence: CASSKVEGSTDTQYF.

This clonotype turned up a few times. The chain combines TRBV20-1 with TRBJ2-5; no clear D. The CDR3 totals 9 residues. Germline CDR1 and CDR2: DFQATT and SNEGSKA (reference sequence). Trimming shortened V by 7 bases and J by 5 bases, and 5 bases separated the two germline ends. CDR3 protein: CSVAETQYF. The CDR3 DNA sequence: TGCAGTGTCGCGGAGACCCAGTACTTC.

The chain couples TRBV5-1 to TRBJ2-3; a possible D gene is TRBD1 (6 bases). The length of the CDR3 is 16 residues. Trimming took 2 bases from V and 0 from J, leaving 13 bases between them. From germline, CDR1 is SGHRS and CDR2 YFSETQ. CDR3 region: CASSFGGPSSTDTQYF. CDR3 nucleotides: TGCGCCAGCAGCTTTGGGGGCCCCAGTAGCACAGATACGCAGTATTTT. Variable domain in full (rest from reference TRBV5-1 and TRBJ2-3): KAGVTQTPRYLIKTRGQQVTLSCSPISGHRSVSWYQQTPGQGLQFLFEYFSETQRNKGNFPGRFSGRQFSNSRSEMNVSTLELGDSALYLCASSFGGPSSTDTQYFGPGTRLTVL.

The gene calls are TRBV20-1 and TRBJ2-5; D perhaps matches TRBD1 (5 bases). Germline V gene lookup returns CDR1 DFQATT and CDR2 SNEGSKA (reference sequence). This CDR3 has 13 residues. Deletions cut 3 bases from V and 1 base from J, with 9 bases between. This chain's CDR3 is CSASDRIQETQYF. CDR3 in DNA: TGCAGTGCTAGCGACAGAATCCAAGAGACCCAGTACTTC.

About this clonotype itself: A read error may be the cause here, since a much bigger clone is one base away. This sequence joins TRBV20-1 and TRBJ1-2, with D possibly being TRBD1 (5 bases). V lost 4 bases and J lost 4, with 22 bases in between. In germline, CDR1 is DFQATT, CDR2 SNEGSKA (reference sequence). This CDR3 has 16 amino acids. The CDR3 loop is CSANGAPMGTAYGYTF. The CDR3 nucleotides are TGCAGTGCTAACGGCGCCCCTATGGGGACTGCCTATGGCTACACCTTC.

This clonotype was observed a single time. This chain's CDR3 is CASSLGAGGDLEQYF. DNA of the CDR3: TGTGCCAGCAGCTTAGGGGCAGGGGGTGACCTCGAGCAGTACTTC. The chain has TRBV7-6 and TRBJ2-5; 7 bases line up with TRBD1. The J call is doubtful: the DNA matches TRBJ2-7 better. The CDR3 loop spans 15 amino acids. Per germline, CDR1 SGHVS and CDR2 FNYEAQ.

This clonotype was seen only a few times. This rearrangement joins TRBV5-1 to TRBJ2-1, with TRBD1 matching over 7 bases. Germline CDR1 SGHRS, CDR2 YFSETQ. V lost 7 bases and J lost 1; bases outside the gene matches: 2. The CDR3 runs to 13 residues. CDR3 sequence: CASVGQSYNEQFF. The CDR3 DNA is TGCGCCAGCGTGGGACAGTCCTACAATGAGCAGTTCTTC.

CDR3 amino acids: CASSLSRPGLAFSYNEQFF. The CDR3 DNA sequence: TGTGCCAGCAGCTTATCTCGCCCGGGACTAGCGTTTTCCTACAATGAGCAGTTCTTC. The chain couples TRBV7-8 to TRBJ2-1; 10 bases map to TRBD2. With 2 bases clipped from V and 1 base from J, the junction kept 11 bases outside the gene matches. The CDR3 covers 19 residues. Per the germline V gene, CDR1 is SGHVS and CDR2 is FQNEAQ.

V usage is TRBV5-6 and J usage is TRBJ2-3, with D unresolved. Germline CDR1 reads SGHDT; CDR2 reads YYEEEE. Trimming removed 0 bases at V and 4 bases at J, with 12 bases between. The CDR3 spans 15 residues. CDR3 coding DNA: TGTGCCAGCAGCTTGGGACGGTCAAGCGCAGATACGCAGTATTTT. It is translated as CASSLGRSSADTQYF.

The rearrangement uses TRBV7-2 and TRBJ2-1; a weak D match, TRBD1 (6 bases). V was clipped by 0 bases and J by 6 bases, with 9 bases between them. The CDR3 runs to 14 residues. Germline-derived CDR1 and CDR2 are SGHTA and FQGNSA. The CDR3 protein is CASSLAIGGNEQFF. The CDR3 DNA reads TGTGCCAGCAGCTTAGCGATAGGGGGCAATGAGCAGTTCTTC. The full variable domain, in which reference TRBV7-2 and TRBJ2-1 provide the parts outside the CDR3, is GAGVSQSPSNKVTEKGKDVELRCDPISGHTALYWYRQSLGQGLEFLIYFQGNSAPDKSGLPSDRFSAERTGGSVSTLTIQRTQQEDSAVYLCASSLAIGGNEQFFGPGTRLTVL.

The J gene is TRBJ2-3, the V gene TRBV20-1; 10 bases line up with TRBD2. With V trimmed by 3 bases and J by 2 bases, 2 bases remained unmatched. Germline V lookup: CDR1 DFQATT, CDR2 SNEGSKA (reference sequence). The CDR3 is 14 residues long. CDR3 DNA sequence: TGCAGTGCTAGTCTAGCGGGGGTCACAGATACGCAGTATTTT. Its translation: CSASLAGVTDTQYF.